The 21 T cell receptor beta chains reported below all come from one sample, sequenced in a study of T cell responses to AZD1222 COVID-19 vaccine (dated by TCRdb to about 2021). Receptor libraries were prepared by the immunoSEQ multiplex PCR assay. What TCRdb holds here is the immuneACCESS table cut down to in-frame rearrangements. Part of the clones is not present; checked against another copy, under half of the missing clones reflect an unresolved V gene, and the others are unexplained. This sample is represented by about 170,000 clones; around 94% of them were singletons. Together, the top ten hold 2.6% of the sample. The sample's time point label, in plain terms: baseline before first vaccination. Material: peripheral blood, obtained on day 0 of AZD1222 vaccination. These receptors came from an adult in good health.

The CDR3 here is CASSPGQGHYEQYF. The CDR3 region has the DNA TGTGCCAGCTCACCGGGGCAGGGCCACTACGAGCAGTACTTC. This chain uses TRBV18 with TRBJ2-7; tentative D call: TRBD1 (5 bases). This CDR3 spans 14 amino acids. V was cut by 3 bases and J by 3 bases, with 12 bases left in between. CDR1 is KGHSH and CDR2 is LQKENI in the germline V gene.

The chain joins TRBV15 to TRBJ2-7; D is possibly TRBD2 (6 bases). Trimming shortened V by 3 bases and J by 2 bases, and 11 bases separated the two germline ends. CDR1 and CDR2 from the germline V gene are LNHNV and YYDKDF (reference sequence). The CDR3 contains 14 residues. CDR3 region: CATSRGLGPYEQYF. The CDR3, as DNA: TGTGCCACCAGCAGGGGACTGGGACCCTACGAGCAGTACTTC.

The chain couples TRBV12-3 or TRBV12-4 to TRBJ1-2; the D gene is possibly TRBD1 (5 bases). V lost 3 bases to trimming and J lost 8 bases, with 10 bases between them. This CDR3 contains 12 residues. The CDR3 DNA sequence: TGTGCCAGCAGTTTGCCGGGGGGAGGCTACACCTTC. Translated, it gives CASSLPGGGYTF.

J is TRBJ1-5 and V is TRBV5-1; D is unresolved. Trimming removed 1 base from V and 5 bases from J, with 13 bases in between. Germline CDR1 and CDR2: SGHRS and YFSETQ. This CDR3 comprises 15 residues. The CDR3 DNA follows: TGCGCCAGCAGCTTGTCACCCTTTAACGATCAGCCCCAGCATTTT. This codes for CASSLSPFNDQPQHF.

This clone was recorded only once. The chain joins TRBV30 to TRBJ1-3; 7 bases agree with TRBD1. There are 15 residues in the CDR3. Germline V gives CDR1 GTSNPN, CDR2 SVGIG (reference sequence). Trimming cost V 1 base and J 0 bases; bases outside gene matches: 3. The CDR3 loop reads CAWSGGQSSGNTIYF. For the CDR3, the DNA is TGTGCCTGGAGTGGGGGACAGTCCTCTGGAAACACCATATATTTT.

This CDR3 reads CASRITSSSGNTIYF. CDR3 nucleotide sequence: TGTGCCAGCAGGATCACCTCTAGCTCTGGAAACACCATATATTTT. This chain connects TRBV6-5 to TRBJ1-3; D not resolved. CDR3 length: 15 residues. Germline V lookup: CDR1 MNHEY, CDR2 SVGAGI. V lost 6 bases, J lost 0 bases, and 12 bases lay in between.

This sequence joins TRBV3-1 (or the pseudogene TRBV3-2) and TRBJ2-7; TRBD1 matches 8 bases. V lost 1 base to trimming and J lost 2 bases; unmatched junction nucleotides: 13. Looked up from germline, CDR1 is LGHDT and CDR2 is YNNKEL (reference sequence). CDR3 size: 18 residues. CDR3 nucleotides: TGTGCCAGCAGCCAAGGGGGGACAGGTAGAACAACGGCCTACGAGCAGTACTTC. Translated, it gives CASSQGGTGRTTAYEQYF.

The CDR3 DNA is TGTGCCAGCAGTGGGACAGGGTCCCACGAGCAGTACTTC. Translated: CASSGTGSHEQYF. V is TRBV6-6 and J is TRBJ2-7, with 9 bases lining up with TRBD1. Trimming at V came to 5 bases and at J to 5 bases, leaving 4 bases not matched to a gene. The CDR3 runs to 13 residues. Germline V gene sequence: CDR1 MNHNY, CDR2 SVGAGI (reference sequence).

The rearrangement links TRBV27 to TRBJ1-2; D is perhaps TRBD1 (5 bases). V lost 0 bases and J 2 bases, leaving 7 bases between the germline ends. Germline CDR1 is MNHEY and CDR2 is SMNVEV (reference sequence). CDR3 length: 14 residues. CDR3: CASSLSGVNYGYTF. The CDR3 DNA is TGTGCCAGCAGTTTATCGGGGGTGAACTATGGCTACACCTTC.

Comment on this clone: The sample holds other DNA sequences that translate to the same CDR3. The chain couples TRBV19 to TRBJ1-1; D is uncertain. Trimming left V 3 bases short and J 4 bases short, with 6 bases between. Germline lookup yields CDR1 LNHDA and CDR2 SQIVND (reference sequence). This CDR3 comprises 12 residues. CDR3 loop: CASSIMGTEAFF. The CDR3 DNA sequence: TGTGCCAGTAGTATTATGGGCACTGAAGCTTTCTTT.

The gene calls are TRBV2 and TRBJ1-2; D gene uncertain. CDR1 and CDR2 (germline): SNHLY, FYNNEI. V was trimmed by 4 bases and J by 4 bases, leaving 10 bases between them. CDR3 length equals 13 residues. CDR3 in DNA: TGTGCCAGCAGTGGGAGGGAGCTCTATGGCTACACCTTC. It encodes CASSGRELYGYTF.

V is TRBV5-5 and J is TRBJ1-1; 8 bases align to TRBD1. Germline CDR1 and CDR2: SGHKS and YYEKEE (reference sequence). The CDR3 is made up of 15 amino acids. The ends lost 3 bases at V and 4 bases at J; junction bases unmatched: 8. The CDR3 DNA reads TGTGCCAGCAGCTCAGGGGGCCCTATTAGCACTGAAGCTTTCTTT. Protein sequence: CASSSGGPISTEAFF.

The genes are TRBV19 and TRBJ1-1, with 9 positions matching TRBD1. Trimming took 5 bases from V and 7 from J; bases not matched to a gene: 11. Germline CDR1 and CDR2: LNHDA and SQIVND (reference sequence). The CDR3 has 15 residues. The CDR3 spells CASSAQTGGANEAFF. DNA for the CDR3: TGTGCCAGTAGTGCCCAAACAGGGGGCGCAAATGAAGCTTTCTTT.

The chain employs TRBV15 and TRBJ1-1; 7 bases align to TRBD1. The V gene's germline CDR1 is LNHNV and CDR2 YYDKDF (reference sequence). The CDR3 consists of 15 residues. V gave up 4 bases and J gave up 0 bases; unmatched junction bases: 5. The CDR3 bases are TGTGCCACCAGCAAATCACAGGGGATGAACACTGAAGCTTTCTTT. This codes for CATSKSQGMNTEAFF.

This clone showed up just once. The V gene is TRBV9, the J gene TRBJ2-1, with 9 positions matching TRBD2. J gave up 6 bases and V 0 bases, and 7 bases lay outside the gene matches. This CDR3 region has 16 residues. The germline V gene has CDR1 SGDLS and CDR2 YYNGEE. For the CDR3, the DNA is TGTGCCAGCAGCGTAGGGAGTAGCGGGAGTTCCAATGAGCAGTTCTTC. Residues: CASSVGSSGSSNEQFF.

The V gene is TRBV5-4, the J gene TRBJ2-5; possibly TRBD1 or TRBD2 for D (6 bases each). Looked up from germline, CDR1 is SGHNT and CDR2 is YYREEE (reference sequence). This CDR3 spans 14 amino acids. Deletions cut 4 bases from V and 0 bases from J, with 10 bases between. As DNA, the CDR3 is TGTGCCAGCAGCAGGGGGGACTACCAAGAGACCCAGTACTTC. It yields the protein CASSRGDYQETQYF.

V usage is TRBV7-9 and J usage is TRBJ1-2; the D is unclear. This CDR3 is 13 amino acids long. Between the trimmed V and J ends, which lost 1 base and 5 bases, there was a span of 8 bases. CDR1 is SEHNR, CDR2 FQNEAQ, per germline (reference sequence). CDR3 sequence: CASSLEAGYGYTF. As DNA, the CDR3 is TGTGCCAGCAGCTTAGAAGCGGGATATGGCTACACCTTC. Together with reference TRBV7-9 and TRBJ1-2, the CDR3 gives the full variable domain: DTGVSQNPRHKITKRGQNVTFRCDPISEHNRLYWYRQTLGQGPEFLTYFQNEAQLEKSRLLSDRFSAERPKGSFSTLEIQRTEQGDSAMYLCASSLEAGYGYTFGSGTRLTVV.

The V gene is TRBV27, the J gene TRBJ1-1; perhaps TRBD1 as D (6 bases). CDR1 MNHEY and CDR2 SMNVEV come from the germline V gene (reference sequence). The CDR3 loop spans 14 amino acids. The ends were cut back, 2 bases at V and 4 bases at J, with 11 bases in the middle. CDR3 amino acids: CASSLGQGSTEAFF. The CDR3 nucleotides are TGTGCCAGCAGTTTAGGGCAGGGGAGCACTGAAGCTTTCTTT.

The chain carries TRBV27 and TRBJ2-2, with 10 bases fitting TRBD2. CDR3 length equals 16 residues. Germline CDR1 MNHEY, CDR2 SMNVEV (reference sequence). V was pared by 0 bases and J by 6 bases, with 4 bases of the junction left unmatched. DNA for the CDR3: TGTGCCAGCAGTTTATCGGCTAGCGGGAGAGCCGGGGAGCTGTTTTTT. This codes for CASSLSASGRAGELFF.

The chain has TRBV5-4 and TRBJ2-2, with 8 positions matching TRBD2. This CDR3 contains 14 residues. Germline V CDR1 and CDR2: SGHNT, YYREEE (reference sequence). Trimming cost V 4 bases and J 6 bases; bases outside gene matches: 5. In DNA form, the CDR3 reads TGTGCCAGCAGCCGCGCGGGGGGTTCCGGGGAGCTGTTTTTT. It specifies CASSRAGGSGELFF.

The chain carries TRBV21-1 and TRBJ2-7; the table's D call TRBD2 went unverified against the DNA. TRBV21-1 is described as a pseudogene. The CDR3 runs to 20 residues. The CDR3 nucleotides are TGTGCCAGCAGCAGGGGTGAGTCGGGACTACCCACGAGAGGTTGCGACGAGCAGTACTTC. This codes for CASSRGESGLPTRGCDEQYF.